What follows is one TCR beta chain and its context. The data were taken from a study of blood T cell repertoires in COVID-19. Across the whole study: Sample material is recorded as cDNA or gDNA derived from T cells, B-cell-depleted T cells, or PBMCs.

Repertoires were generated with immunoSEQ multiplex PCR, while TCRdb's copy carries only in-frame clones and drops some. The sample has 490,000 or so clones, 75% to 90% seen once. The sample consisted of PBMCs or T cells enriched from blood (not recorded which). The sequence came from a woman aged 60-75 years who had recovered from COVID-19.

The CDR3, as DNA: TGTGCCAGCAGCGCCGGGGCAGGGGGCTCTGGAAACACCATATATTTT. Its protein product is CASSAGAGGSGNTIYF. V and J are TRBV9 and TRBJ1-3, with 7 bases aligning to TRBD1. This CDR3 spans 16 amino acids. The germline V gene has CDR1 SGDLS and CDR2 YYNGEE. Losses at the gene ends were 3 bases for V and 0 bases for J; bases not matched to a gene: 6.